The 14 T cell receptor beta chains below come from one sample, sequenced in a study of shared clonotypes between healthy human individuals. Sequenced by immunoSEQ multiplex PCR; TCRdb stores in-frame clones only, minus some. The sample has under 350,000 clones; roughly 84% are singletons. Sequencing input: memory CD8+ T cells sorted from blood. Noted subset: CD45RO+ cells pooled with CCR7-negative TemRA cells. These receptors all come from a young man in good health.

The rearrangement uses TRBV6-5 and TRBJ2-3; D gene ambiguous. Germline V gene data show CDR1 as MNHEY and CDR2 as SVGAGI. The CDR3 length is 16 residues. V lost 2 bases and J 6 bases, leaving 18 bases between the germline ends. The CDR3 coding sequence is TGTGCCAGCAGTTACACTCGACCGCCCCTTAAGGATACGCAGTATTTT. Translation gives CASSYTRPPLKDTQYF.

The chain employs TRBV27 and TRBJ2-7, with D perhaps matching TRBD2 (5 bases). The length of the CDR3 is 17 residues. Trimming removed 5 bases at V and 1 base at J, with 21 bases between. Germline V gives CDR1 MNHEY, CDR2 SMNVEV (reference sequence). The CDR3 is CASSPLTLNTGSYEQYF. The DNA of the CDR3 is TGTGCCAGCAGTCCTCTAACCCTAAACACGGGGTCCTACGAGCAGTACTTC.

The chain couples TRBV6-5 to TRBJ2-1; tentatively, D is TRBD1 or TRBD2 (5 bases each). Germline values: CDR1 MNHEY, CDR2 SVGAGI. This CDR3 has 14 residues. V lost 5 bases to trimming and J lost 10 bases, with 18 bases between them. For the CDR3, the DNA is TGTGCCAGCAGTCGGGACCCCGGGGAAGAGGAGCAGTTCTTC. Translating it yields CASSRDPGEEEQFF.

This clone was observed at least ten times. This chain uses TRBV5-5 with TRBJ2-2; TRBD1 is a possible D gene (5 bases). The CDR3 spans 14 residues. From germline, CDR1 is SGHKS and CDR2 YYEKEE (reference sequence). Trimming took 1 base from V and 1 from J, leaving 5 bases between them. CDR3 region: CASSLQGNTGELFF. The CDR3 nucleotides are TGTGCCAGCAGCTTGCAGGGGAACACCGGGGAGCTGTTTTTT. The whole variable domain, remainder taken from reference TRBV5-5 and TRBJ2-2, is DAGVTQSPTHLIKTRGQQVTLRCSPISGHKSVSWYQQVLGQGPQFIFQYYEKEERGRGNFPDRFSARQFPNYSSELNVNALLLGDSALYLCASSLQGNTGELFFGEGSRLTVL.

The chain uses TRBV28 and TRBJ2-7, with 7 bases that match TRBD1. CDR3 length: 15 amino acids. The V segment lost 8 bases and the J segment 4 bases; nucleotides outside the gene matches: 14. Looked up from germline, CDR1 is MDHEN and CDR2 is SYDVKM. In DNA, the CDR3 is TGTGCCAGCGTCCCTTTAGGGGGCGCAAGGTACGAGCAGTACTTC. Translated: CASVPLGGARYEQYF.

In nucleotides, the CDR3 is TGTGCCAGCAGCCCCCGGACTAGCGGAGATTACGAGCAGTACTTC. This encodes CASSPRTSGDYEQYF. The chain joins TRBV5-4 to TRBJ2-7; 10 bases match TRBD2. The CDR3 runs 15 residues. Germline V lookup: CDR1 SGHNT, CDR2 YYREEE (reference sequence). The V segment lost 4 bases and the J segment 4 bases; nucleotides outside the gene matches: 8. Full variable domain (outside the CDR3, taken from reference TRBV5-4 and TRBJ2-7): ETGVTQSPTHLIKTRGQQVTLRCSSQSGHNTVSWYQQALGQGPQFIFQYYREEENGRGNFPPRFSGLQFPNYSSELNVNALELDDSALYLCASSPRTSGDYEQYFGPGTRLTVT.

The J gene is TRBJ2-5, the V gene TRBV9, with 15 bases matching TRBD2. The CDR3 totals 18 residues. The V segment lost 3 bases and the J segment 5 bases; nucleotides outside the gene matches: 11. CDR1 SGDLS and CDR2 YYNGEE come from the germline V gene. Here the CDR3 DNA reads TGTGCCAGCAGCGCGACGCCGGGACTAGCGGGAGGAGAGGAGACCCAGTACTTC. As protein: CASSATPGLAGGEETQYF.

The V gene is TRBV5-1, the J gene TRBJ1-2; D is possibly TRBD1 (6 bases). Germline V gives CDR1 SGHRS, CDR2 YFSETQ. Trimming stripped 2 bases from V and 4 bases from J, with 12 bases between. The CDR3 runs to 14 residues. The CDR3 nucleotides are TGCGCCAGCAGCTTACAGGGAAGTACCTATGGCTACACCTTC. This codes for CASSLQGSTYGYTF. The full variable domain, completed using reference TRBV5-1 and TRBJ1-2, is KAGVTQTPRYLIKTRGQQVTLSCSPISGHRSVSWYQQTPGQGLQFLFEYFSETQRNKGNFPGRFSGRQFSNSRSEMNVSTLELGDSALYLCASSLQGSTYGYTFGSGTRLTVV.

This clone has only a few counts. In DNA form, the CDR3 reads TGTGCCAGCAGCTTAGGTAGGGAGAGCACAGATACGCAGTATTTT. Translated: CASSLGRESTDTQYF. The chain couples TRBV7-9 to TRBJ2-3, with D possibly TRBD2 on 5 matching bases. V lost 1 base, J lost 0 bases, and 8 bases lay in between. CDR1 is SEHNR and CDR2 is FQNEAQ in the germline V gene (reference sequence). This CDR3 contains 15 residues.

The chain carries TRBV4-1 and TRBJ2-7; 7 bases map to TRBD1. This CDR3 contains 13 residues. The ends lost 3 bases at V and 4 bases at J; junction bases unmatched: 3. Per the germline V gene, CDR1 is MGHRA and CDR2 is YSYEKL. CDR3 in amino acids: CASSHRDRYEQYF. Here the CDR3 DNA reads TGCGCCAGCAGCCACAGGGACAGATACGAGCAGTACTTC.

This clone was counted between two and nine times. The CDR3 DNA is TGCGCCAGCAGAGGCCTAGCCTCCCCCTACAATGAGCAGTTCTTC. Encoded protein: CASRGLASPYNEQFF. The rearrangement uses TRBV5-1 and TRBJ2-1, with D possibly TRBD2 on 5 matching bases. The germline V gene encodes CDR1 SGHRS and CDR2 YFSETQ. V was trimmed by 5 bases and J by 2 bases, leaving 14 bases between them. The CDR3 contains 15 residues.

The chain couples TRBV13 to TRBJ2-5; D is possibly TRBD1 (6 bases). The V gene's germline CDR1 is PRHDT and CDR2 FYEKMQ (reference sequence). Deletions cut 5 bases from V and 3 bases from J, with 13 bases between. This CDR3 has 14 residues. The CDR3 loop reads CASSPRGNEETQYF. The DNA of the CDR3 is TGTGCCAGCAGCCCCAGGGGAAACGAAGAGACCCAGTACTTC.

This sequence joins TRBV23-1 and TRBJ2-2; 8 bases map to TRBD1. TRBV23-1 is flagged as an ORF with uncertain function. The CDR3 consists of 19 residues. V shed 0 bases and J 0 bases; nucleotides not matched to a gene: 9. The chain's CDR3 is CASSQSTGAAMTNTGELFF. CDR3 DNA sequence: TGCGCCAGCAGTCAATCGACAGGGGCCGCTATGACGAACACCGGGGAGCTGTTTTTT.

The chain couples TRBV28 to TRBJ1-5; TRBD1 aligns across 8 bases. The length of the CDR3 is 19 residues. CDR1 and CDR2 (germline): MDHEN, SYDVKM. J gave up 2 bases and V 6 bases, and 18 bases lay outside the gene matches. The CDR3 DNA sequence: TGTGCCAGCAGCCCTTTTCGGGTTTCAGGGGGCGCTGGCAATCAGCCCCAGCATTTT. It is translated as CASSPFRVSGGAGNQPQHF.